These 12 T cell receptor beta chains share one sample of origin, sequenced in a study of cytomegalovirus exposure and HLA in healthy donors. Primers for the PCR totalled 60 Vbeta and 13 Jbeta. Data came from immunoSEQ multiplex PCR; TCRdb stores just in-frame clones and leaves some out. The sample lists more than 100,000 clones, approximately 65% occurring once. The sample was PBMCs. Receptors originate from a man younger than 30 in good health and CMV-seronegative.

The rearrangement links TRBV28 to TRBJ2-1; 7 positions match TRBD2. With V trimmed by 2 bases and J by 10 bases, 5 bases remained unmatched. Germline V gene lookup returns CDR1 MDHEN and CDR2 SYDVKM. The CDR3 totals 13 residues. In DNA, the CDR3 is TGTGCCAGCAGTTTACCAGGGACTACCGAGCAGTTCTTC. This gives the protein CASSLPGTTEQFF.

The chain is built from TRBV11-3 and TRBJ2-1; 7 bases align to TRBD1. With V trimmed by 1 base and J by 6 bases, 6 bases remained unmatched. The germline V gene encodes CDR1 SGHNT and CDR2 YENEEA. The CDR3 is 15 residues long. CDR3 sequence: CASSLGTGTANEQFF. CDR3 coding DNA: TGTGCCAGCAGCTTAGGTACCGGGACAGCCAATGAGCAGTTCTTC.

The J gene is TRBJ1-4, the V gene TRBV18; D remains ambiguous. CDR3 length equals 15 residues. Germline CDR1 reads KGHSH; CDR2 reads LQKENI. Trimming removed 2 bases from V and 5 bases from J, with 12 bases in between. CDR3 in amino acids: CASSPGGGRNEKLFF. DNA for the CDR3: TGTGCCAGCTCACCAGGTGGCGGGAGGAATGAAAAACTGTTTTTT.

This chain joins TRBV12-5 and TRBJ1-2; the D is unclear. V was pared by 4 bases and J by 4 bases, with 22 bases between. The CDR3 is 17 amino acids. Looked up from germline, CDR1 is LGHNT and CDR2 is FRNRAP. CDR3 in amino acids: CASGSGRVGRDGYGYTF. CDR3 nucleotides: TGTGCTAGTGGTTCTGGGCGGGTAGGGAGAGACGGCTATGGCTACACCTTC.

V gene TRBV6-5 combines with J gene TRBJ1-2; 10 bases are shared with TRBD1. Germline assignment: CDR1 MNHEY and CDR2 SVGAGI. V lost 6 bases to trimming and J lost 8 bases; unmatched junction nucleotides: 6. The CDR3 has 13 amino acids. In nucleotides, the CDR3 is TGTGCCAGCAGAAGGACAGGGGGAGTCGGCTACACCTTC. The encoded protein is CASRRTGGVGYTF.

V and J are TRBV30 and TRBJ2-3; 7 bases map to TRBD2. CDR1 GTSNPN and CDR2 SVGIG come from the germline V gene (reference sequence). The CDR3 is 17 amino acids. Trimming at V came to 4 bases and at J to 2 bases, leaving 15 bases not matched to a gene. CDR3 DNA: TGTGCCTGGACCTCCTCCCCCCTAGCGGTATCCACAGATACGCAGTATTTT. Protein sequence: CAWTSSPLAVSTDTQYF. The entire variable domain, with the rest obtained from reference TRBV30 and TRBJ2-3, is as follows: SQTIHQWPATLVQPVGSPLSLECTVEGTSNPNLYWYRQAAGRGLQLLFYSVGIGQISSEVPQNLSASRPQDRQFILSSKKLLLSDSGFYLCAWTSSPLAVSTDTQYFGPGTRLTVL.

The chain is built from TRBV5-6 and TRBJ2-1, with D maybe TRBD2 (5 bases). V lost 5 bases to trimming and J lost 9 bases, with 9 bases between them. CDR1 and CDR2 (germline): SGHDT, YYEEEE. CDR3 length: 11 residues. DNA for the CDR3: TGTGCCAGCAGGTCACTAGTTGAGCAGTTCTTC. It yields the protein CASRSLVEQFF.

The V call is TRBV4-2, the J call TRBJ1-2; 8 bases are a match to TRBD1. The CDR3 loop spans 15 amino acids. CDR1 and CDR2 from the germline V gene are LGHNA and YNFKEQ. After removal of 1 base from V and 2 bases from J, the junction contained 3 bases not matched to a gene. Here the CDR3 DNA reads TGTGCCAGCAGCCAAGTGGACAGGGACAACTATGGCTACACCTTC. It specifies CASSQVDRDNYGYTF.

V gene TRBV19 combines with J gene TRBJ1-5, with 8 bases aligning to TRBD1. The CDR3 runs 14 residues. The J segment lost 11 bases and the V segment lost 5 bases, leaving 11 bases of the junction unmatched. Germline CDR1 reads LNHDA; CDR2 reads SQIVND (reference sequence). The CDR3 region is CASSFKDRAGAQHF. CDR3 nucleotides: TGTGCCAGTAGTTTCAAGGACAGGGCGGGGGCCCAGCATTTT.

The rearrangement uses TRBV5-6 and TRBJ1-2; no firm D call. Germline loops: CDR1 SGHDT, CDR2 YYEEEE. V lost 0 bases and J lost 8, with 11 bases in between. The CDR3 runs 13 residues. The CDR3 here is CASSLGLARGYTF. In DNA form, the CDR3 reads TGTGCCAGCAGCTTGGGTCTGGCTAGGGGCTACACCTTC.

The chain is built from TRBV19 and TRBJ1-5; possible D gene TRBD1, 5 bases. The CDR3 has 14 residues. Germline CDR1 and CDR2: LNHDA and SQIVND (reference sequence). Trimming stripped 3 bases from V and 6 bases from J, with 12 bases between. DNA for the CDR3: TGTGCCAGTAGTATGGTGTTTCAGGGTCAGCCCCAGCATTTT. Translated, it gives CASSMVFQGQPQHF.

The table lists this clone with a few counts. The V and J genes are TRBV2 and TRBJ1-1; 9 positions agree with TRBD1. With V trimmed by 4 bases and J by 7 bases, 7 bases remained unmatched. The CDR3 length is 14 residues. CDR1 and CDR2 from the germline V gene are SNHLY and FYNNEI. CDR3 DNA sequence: TGTGCCAGCAGTGTACAGGGGGCCATGGGTGAAGCTTTCTTT. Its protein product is CASSVQGAMGEAFF.